The entry below describes one TCR beta chain. A read error is the likely source, as a far larger clone sits one nucleotide away. The data were taken from a study of prognosis after radiotherapy for stage I lung cancer. Study in general: Ages of the approximately 13 men and 5 or 6 women ranged 53 to 84 years, median about 70.

CDR3 length: 13 residues. The V gene's germline CDR1 is MRHNA and CDR2 SNTAGT. V was pared by 4 bases and J by 5 bases, with 11 bases between. From genomic DNA, TCR beta CDR3 was amplified by two-round multiplex PCR. Primers were specific to each TRBV and TRBJ gene in first-round PCR. MiXCR, run by TCRdb on the multiplex PCR reads, gives a single entry per CDR3 protein. The profile shows fewer than 40,000 distinct CDR3 sequences, approximately 32% of them singletons. V and J are TRBV6-4 and TRBJ1-2; possible D gene TRBD1, 6 bases. The source material was PBMCs, sampled before or after stereotactic body radiation therapy (not recorded which). The sequence came from a donor over 45 with non-small cell lung cancer. The CDR3 nucleotides read TGTGCCAGCAGTGGACAGGCACGGTATGGCTACACCTTC. This sequence encodes CASSGQARYGYTF.